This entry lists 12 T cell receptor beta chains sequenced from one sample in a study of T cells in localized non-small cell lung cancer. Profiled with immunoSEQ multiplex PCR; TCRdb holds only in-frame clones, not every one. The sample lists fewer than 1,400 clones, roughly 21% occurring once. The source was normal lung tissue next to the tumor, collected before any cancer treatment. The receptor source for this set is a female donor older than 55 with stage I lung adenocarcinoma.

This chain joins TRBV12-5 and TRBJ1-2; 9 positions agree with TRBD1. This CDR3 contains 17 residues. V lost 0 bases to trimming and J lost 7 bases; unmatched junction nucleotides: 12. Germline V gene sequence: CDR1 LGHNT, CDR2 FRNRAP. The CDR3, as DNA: TGTGCTAGTGGTTTGGTAATCCGGGACAGGGCATTTTCTGGCTACACCTTC. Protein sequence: CASGLVIRDRAFSGYTF.

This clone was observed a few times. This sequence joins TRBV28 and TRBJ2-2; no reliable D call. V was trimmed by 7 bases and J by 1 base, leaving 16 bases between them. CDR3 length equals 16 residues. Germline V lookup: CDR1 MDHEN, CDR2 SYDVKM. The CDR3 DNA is TGTGCCAGCACCCCCTCCCCCCGAGAGAACACCGGGGAGCTGTTTTTT. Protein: CASTPSPRENTGELFF.

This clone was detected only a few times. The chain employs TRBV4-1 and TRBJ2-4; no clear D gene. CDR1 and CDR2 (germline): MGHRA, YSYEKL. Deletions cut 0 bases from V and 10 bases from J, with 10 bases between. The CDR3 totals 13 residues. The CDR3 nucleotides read TGCGCCAGCAGCCAAGATCTGAGCCAAATTCAGTACTTC. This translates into CASSQDLSQIQYF.

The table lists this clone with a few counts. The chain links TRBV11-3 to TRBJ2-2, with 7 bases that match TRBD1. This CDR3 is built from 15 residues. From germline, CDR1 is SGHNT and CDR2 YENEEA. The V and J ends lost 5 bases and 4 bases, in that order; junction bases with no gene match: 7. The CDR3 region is CASSQGTALTGELFF. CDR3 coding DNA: TGTGCCAGCAGCCAAGGGACAGCCCTCACCGGGGAGCTGTTTTTT.

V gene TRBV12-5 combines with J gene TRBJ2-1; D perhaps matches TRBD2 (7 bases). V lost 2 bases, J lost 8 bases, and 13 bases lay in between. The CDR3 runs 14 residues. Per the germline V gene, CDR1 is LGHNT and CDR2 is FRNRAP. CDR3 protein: CASGLWGGADEQFF. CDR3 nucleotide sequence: TGTGCTAGTGGTTTGTGGGGGGGCGCGGATGAGCAGTTCTTC.

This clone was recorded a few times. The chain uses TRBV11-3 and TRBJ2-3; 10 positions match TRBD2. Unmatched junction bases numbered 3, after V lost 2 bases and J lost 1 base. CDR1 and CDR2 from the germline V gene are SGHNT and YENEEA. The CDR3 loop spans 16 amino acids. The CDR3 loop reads CASSLSGRAGTDTQYF. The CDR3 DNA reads TGTGCCAGCAGCTTAAGCGGGAGGGCCGGCACAGATACGCAGTATTTT. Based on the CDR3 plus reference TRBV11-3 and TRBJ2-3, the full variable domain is EAGVVQSPRYKIIEKKQPVAFWCNPISGHNTLYWYLQNLGQGPELLIRYENEEAVDDSQLPKDRFSAERLKGVDSTLKIQPAELGDSAVYLCASSLSGRAGTDTQYFGPGTRLTVL.

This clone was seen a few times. CDR3 sequence reads: CASSLWGGTGPSGNTIYF. The CDR3, as DNA: TGTGCCAGCAGTTTATGGGGGGGAACCGGTCCCTCTGGAAACACCATATATTTT. The chain recombines TRBV28 with TRBJ1-3, with D perhaps matching TRBD1 (5 bases). The CDR3 runs to 18 residues. The V gene lost 0 bases and the J gene lost 0 bases, with 15 bases spanning the gap. The germline CDR1 and CDR2 sequences are MDHEN and SYDVKM. Using reference TRBV28 and TRBJ1-3 for the parts outside the CDR3, the full variable domain is DVKVTQSSRYLVKRTGEKVFLECVQDMDHENMFWYRQDPGLGLRLIYFSYDVKMKEKGDIPEGYSVSREKKERFSLILESASTNQTSMYLCASSLWGGTGPSGNTIYFGEGSWLTVV.

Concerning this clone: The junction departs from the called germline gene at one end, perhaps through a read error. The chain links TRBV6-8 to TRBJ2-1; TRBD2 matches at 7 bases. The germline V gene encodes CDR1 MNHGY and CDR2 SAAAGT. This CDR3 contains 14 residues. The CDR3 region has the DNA TGTGCCATCAGTGCGCAGGGAGGGGACAATGAGCAGTTCTTC. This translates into CAISAQGGDNEQFF.

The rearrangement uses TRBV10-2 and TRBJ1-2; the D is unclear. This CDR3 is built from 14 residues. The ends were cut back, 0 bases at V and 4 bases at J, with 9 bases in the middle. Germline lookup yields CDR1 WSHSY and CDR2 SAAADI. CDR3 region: CASSESAAVYGYTF. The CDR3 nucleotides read TGCGCCAGCAGTGAGTCGGCGGCAGTCTATGGCTACACCTTC.

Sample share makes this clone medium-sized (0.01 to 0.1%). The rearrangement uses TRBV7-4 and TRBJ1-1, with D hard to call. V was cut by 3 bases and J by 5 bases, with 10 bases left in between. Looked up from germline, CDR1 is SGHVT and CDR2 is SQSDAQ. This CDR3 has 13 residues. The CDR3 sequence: CASSFKRETEAFF. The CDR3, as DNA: TGTGCCAGCAGCTTTAAAAGGGAGACTGAAGCTTTCTTT.

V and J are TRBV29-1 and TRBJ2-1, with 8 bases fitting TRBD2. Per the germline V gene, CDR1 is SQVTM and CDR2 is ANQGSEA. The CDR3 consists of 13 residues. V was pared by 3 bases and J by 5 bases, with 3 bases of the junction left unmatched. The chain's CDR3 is CSVEGLDNNEQFF. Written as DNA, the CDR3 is TGCAGCGTTGAGGGACTAGACAACAATGAGCAGTTCTTC.

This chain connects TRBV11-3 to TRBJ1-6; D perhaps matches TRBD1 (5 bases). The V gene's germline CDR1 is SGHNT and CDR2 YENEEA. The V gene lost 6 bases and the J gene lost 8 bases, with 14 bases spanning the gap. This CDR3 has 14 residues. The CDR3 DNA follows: TGTGCCAGCAGACCCGGGGCTAGACATTCACCCCTCCACTTT. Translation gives CASRPGARHSPLHF.